These T cell receptor beta chains were read from a single sample in a study of Ad26.COV2.S vaccination and SARS-CoV-2 variants. Using immunoSEQ multiplex PCR, the repertoire was profiled, and TCRdb retains in-frame clones only, with some absent. The sample carries fewer than 500,000 clones, 89% recorded once. Material: peripheral blood, obtained in a trial of Ad26.COV2.S vaccine versus placebo. These receptors were collected from a person between 18 and 65 years old who received the Ad26.COV2.S COVID-19 vaccine or a placebo. The CDR3 runs from the conserved cysteine through the conserved F or W. The D gene is left open where the match is weak. Clone size is given for some rows only: seen once, a few or many times, or a class if the clone is expanded.

TRBV9	TRBD2	TRBJ2-3	-	TGTGCCAGCAGCGTTATAGCGGGAGCCGATACGCAGTATTTT	CASSVIAGADTQYF
TRBV2	-	TRBJ2-1	-	TGTGCCAGCGTCGACAGGCAACTAGACAATGAGCAGTTCTTC	CASVDRQLDNEQFF
TRBV9	-	TRBJ1-1	once	TGTGCCAGCAGCGTAGGTCCCTGGAACACTGAAGCTTTCTTT	CASSVGPWNTEAFF
TRBV28	-	TRBJ1-3	-	TGTGCCAGCAGTTCACAGGGAGCTGGAAACACCATATATTTT	CASSSQGAGNTIYF
TRBV18	TRBD1	TRBJ1-1	-	TGTGCCAGCTCAACAAGACAGGGTGCGGCAGCTTTCTTT	CASSTRQGAAAFF
TRBV7-2	-	TRBJ1-5	-	TGTGCCAGCAGCTCTTCTATGGGGGGCAATCAGCCCCAGCATTTT	CASSSSMGGNQPQHF
TRBV28	-	TRBJ1-4	-	TGTGCCAGCAGTCCACCAGGGCTGGGTGAAAAACTGTTTTTT	CASSPPGLGEKLFF
TRBV3-1/TRBV3-2	-	TRBJ2-1	few	TGTGCCAGCAGCCTTTTCGGGACATTCAGCTCCTACAATGAGCAGTTCTTC	CASSLFGTFSSYNEQFF
TRBV3-1/TRBV3-2	TRBD2	TRBJ2-3	-	TGTGCCAGCAGCCCCCAGGAGCGGGAGTACTCAGATACGCAGTATTTT	CASSPQEREYSDTQYF
TRBV4-2	-	TRBJ2-7	-	TGTGCCAGCAGCCAAGACCCGGGAAGCTCCTACGAGCAGTACTTC	CASSQDPGSSYEQYF
TRBV3-1/TRBV3-2	-	TRBJ1-2	-	TGTGCCAGCAGCCAAGCGGCGGGGAACTATGGCTACACCTTC	CASSQAAGNYGYTF
TRBV7-3	-	TRBJ1-6	few	TGTGCCAGCAGCTTAGCGGTCAGAAATTCACCCCTCCACTTT	CASSLAVRNSPLHF
TRBV6-5	-	TRBJ2-5	-	TGTGCCAGCACCCCTCCGGGGATAGAGACCCAGTACTTC	CASTPPGIETQYF
TRBV2	-	TRBJ1-6	-	TGTGCCAGCGGGATAGGGGTTGGATCACCCCTCCACTTT	CASGIGVGSPLHF
TRBV6-5	-	TRBJ1-6	-	TGTGCCAGCAGGTCTGTGGAGGATTCACCCCTCCACTTT	CASRSVEDSPLHF
TRBV5-4	TRBD2	TRBJ2-3	-	TGTGCCAGCAGCTTCGGGACTAGAACCACAGATACGCAGTATTTT	CASSFGTRTTDTQYF
TRBV18	-	TRBJ1-6	-	TGTGCCAGCTCAGCCACGACAGAGTCCCATTCACCCCTCCACTTT	CASSATTESHSPLHF
TRBV7-8	TRBD2	TRBJ2-1	-	TGTGCCAGCAGCTACGGGACTAGCGGGAGTTCGAGCTCCTACAATGAGCAGTTCTTC	CASSYGTSGSSSSYNEQFF
TRBV5-1	-	TRBJ1-3	-	TGCGCCAGCAGCCAAGGGACTTCGGAAAACACCATATATTTT	CASSQGTSENTIYF
TRBV27	-	TRBJ2-1	-	TGTGCCAGCAGTTTAAATTATGAAGTTTCCTACAATGAGCAGTTCTTC	CASSLNYEVSYNEQFF